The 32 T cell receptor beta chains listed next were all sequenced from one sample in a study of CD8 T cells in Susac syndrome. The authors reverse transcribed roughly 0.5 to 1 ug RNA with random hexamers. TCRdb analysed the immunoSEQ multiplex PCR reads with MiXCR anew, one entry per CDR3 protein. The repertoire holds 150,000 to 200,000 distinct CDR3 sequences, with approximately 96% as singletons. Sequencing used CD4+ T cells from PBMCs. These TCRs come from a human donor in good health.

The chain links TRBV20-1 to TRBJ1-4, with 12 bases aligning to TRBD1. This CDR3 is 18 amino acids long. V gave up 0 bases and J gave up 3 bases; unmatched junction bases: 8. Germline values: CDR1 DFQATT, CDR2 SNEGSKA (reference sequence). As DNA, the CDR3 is TGCAGTGCTAGAGATCCCTCGGGACAGGGGGCGGCTAATGAAAAACTGTTTTTT. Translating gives CSARDPSGQGAANEKLFF.

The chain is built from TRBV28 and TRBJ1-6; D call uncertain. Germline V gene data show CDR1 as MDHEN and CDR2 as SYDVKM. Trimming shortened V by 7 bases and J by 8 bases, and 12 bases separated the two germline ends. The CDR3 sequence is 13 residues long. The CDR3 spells CASKRLIDSPLHF. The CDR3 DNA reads TGTGCCAGCAAGCGGCTAATTGATTCACCCCTCCACTTT.

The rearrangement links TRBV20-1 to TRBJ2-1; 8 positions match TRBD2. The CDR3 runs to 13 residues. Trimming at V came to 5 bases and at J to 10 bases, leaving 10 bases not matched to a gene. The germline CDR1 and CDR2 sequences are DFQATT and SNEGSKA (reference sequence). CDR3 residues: CSAPREAGEEQFF. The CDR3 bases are TGCAGTGCTCCTAGGGAAGCGGGGGAAGAGCAGTTCTTC.

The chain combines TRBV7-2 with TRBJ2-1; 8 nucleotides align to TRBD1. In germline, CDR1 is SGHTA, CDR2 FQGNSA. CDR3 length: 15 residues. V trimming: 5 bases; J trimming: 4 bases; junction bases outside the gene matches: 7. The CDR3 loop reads CASSRDRSGYNEQFF. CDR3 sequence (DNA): TGTGCCAGCAGCCGGGACAGGAGCGGTTACAATGAGCAGTTCTTC. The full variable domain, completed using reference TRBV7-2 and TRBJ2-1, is GAGVSQSPSNKVTEKGKDVELRCDPISGHTALYWYRQSLGQGLEFLIYFQGNSAPDKSGLPSDRFSAERTGGSVSTLTIQRTQQEDSAVYLCASSRDRSGYNEQFFGPGTRLTVL.

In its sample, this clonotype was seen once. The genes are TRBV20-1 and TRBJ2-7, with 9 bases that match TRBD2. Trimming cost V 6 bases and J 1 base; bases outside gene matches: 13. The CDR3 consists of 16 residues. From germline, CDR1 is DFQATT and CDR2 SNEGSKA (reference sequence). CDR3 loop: CSAKAASGEQSYEQYF. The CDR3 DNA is TGCAGTGCCAAGGCGGCTAGCGGGGAACAGTCCTACGAGCAGTACTTC.

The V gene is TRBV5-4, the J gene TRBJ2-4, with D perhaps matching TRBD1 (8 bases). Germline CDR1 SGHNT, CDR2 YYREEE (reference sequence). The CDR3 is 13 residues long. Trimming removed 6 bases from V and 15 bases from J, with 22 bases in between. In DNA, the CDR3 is TGTGCCAGCAATTGGGAGGGGGACAGGATAAGGTACTTC. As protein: CASNWEGDRIRYF.

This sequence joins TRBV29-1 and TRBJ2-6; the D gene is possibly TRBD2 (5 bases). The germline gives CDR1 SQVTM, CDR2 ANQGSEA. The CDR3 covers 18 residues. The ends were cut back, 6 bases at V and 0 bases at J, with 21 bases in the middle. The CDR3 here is CSVIVGSGIFSGANVLTF. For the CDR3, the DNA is TGCAGCGTCATAGTGGGGAGTGGGATCTTCTCTGGGGCCAACGTCCTGACTTTC. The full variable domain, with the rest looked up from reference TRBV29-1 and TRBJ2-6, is SAVISQKPSRDICQRGTSLTIQCQVDSQVTMMFWYRQQPGQSLTLIATANQGSEATYESGFVIDKFPISRPNLTFSTLTVSNMSPEDSSIYLCSVIVGSGIFSGANVLTFGAGSRLTVL.

This CDR3 is CASRRTSGGFPQYF. The CDR3 coding sequence is TGTGCCAGCAGGAGAACTAGCGGGGGGTTCCCGCAGTACTTC. This chain connects TRBV2 to TRBJ2-7; 12 bases are shared with TRBD2. With V trimmed by 6 bases and J by 9 bases, 9 bases remained unmatched. This CDR3 has 14 amino acids. The germline V gene has CDR1 SNHLY and CDR2 FYNNEI.

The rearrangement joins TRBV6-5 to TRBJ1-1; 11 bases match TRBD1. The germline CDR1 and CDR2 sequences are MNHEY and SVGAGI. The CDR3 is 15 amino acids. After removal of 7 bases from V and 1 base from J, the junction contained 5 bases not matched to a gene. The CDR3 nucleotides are TGTGCCAGCAACCGAGGGACAGGGGGGAACACTGAAGCTTTCTTT. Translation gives CASNRGTGGNTEAFF.

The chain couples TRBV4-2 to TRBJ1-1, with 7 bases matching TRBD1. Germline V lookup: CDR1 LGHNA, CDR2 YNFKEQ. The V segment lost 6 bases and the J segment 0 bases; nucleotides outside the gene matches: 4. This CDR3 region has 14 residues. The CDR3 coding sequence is TGTGCCAGCAGACGGGACAGCATGAACACTGAAGCTTTCTTT. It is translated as CASRRDSMNTEAFF.

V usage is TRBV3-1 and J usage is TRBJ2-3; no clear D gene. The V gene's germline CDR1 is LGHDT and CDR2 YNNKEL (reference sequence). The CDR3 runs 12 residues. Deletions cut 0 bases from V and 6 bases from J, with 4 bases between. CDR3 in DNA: TGTGCCAGCAGCCAAGAAACCGATACGCAGTATTTT. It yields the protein CASSQETDTQYF.

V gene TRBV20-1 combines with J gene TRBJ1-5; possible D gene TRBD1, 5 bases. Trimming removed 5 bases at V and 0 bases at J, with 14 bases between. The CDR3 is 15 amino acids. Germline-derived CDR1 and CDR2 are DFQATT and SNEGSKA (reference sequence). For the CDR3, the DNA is TGCAGTGCTCCTCCCTTGACAGATAGCAATCAGCCCCAGCATTTT. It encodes CSAPPLTDSNQPQHF.

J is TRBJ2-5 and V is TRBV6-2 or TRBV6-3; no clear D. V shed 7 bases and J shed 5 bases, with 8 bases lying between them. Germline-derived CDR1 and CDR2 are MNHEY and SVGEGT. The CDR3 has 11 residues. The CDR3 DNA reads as TGTGCCAGCACCCATGAGGAGACCCAGTACTTC. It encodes CASTHEETQYF.

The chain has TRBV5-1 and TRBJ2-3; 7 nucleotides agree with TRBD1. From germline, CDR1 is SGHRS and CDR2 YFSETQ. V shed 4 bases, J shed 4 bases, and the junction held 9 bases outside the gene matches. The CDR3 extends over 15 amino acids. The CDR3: CASSKAAQGADTQYF. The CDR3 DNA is TGCGCCAGCAGCAAAGCCGCCCAGGGGGCAGATACGCAGTATTTT.

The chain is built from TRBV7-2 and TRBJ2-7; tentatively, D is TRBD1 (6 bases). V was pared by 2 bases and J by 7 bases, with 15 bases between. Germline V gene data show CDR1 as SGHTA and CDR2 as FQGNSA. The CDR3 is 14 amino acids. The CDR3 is CASSLYSGELEQYF. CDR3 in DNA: TGTGCCAGCAGCTTATATTCAGGGGAATTAGAGCAGTACTTC.

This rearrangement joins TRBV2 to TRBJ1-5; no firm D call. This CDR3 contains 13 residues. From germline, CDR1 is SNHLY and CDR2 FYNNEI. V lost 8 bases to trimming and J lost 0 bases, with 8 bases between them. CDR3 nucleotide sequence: TGTGCCAGCCGGTTTAATAGCAATCAGCCCCAGCATTTT. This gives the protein CASRFNSNQPQHF.

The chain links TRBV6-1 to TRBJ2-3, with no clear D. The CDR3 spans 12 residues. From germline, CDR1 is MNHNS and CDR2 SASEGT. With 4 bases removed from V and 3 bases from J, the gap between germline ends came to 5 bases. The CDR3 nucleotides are TGTGCCAGCAGTGCGAGAACAGATACGCAGTATTTT. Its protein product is CASSARTDTQYF.

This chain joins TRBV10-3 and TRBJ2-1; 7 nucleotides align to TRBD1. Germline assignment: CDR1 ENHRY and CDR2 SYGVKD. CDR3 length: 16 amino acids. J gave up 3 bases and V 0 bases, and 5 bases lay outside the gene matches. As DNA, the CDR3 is TGTGCCATCAGTGAGTCGTGGTCAGGGGGCTACAATGAGCAGTTCTTC. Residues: CAISESWSGGYNEQFF.

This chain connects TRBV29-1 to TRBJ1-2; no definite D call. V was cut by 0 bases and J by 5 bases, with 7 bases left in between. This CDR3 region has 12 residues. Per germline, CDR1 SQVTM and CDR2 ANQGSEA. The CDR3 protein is CSVEDPGYGYTF. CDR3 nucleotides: TGCAGCGTTGAAGATCCCGGATATGGCTACACCTTC.

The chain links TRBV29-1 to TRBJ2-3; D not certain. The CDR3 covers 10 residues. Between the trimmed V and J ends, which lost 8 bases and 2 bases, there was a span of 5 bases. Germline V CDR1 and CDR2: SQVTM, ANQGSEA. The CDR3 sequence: CSSNTDTQYF. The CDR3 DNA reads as TGCAGCTCCAACACAGATACGCAGTATTTT.

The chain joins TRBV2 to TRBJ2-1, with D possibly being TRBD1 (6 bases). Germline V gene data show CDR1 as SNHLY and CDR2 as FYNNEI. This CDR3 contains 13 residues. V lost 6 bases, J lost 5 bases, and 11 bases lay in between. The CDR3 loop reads CASSTDSHNEQFF. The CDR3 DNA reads TGTGCCAGCAGCACGGACAGTCACAATGAGCAGTTCTTC.

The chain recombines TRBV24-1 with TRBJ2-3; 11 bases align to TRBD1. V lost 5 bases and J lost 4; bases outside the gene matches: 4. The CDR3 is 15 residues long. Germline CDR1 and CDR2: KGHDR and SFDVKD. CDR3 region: CATSVGTGGADTQYF. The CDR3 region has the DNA TGTGCCACCAGTGTTGGGACAGGGGGTGCAGATACGCAGTATTTT.

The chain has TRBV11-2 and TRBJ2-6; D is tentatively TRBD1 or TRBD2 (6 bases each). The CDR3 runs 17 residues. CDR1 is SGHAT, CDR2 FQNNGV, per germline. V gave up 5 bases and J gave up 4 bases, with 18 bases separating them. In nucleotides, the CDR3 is TGTGCCAGCAGCCCTCGGACGGGGGCCTCCGGGGCCAACGTCCTGACTTTC. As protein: CASSPRTGASGANVLTF.

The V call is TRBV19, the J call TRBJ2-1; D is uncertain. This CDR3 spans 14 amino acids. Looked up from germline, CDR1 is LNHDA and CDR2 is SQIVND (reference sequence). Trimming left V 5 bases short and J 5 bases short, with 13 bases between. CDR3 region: CASSYRETHNEQFF. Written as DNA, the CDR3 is TGTGCCAGTAGTTACAGAGAGACACACAATGAGCAGTTCTTC.

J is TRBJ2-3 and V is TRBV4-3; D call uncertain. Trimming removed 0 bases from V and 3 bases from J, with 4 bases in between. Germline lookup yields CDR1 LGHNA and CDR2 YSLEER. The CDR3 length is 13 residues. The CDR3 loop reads CASSQEFTDTQYF. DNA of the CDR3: TGCGCCAGCAGCCAAGAGTTTACAGATACGCAGTATTTT.

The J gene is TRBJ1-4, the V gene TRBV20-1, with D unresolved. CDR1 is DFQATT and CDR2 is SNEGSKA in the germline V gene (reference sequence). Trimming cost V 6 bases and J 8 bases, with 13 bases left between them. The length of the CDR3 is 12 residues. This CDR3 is CSANYEKEKLFF. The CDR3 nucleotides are TGCAGTGCCAACTACGAAAAGGAAAAACTGTTTTTT.

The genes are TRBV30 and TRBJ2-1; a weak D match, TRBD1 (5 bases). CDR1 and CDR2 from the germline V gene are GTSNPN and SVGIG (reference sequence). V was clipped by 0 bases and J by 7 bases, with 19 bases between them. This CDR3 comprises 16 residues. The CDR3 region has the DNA TGTGCCTGGAGTGTTGCCAGGGCCAACCACGGGAATGAGCAGTTCTTC. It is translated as CAWSVARANHGNEQFF.

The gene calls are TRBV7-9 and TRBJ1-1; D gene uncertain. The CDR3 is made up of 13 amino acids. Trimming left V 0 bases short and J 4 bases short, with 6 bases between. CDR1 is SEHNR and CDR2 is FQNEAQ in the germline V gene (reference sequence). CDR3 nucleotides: TGTGCCAGCAGCTTAGCTTGGGGCACTGAAGCTTTCTTT. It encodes CASSLAWGTEAFF.

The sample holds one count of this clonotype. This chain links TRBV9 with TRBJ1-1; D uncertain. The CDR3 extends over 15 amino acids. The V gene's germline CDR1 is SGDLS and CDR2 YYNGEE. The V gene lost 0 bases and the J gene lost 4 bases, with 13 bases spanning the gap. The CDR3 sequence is CASSVGSREVTEAFF. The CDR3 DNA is TGTGCCAGCAGCGTAGGATCGCGGGAGGTCACTGAAGCTTTCTTT.

CDR3 coding DNA: TGCAGTGCTAGGCTAGACACAGATACGCAGTATTTT. This encodes CSARLDTDTQYF. This chain links TRBV20-1 with TRBJ2-3; no firm D call. The CDR3 sequence is 12 residues long. Trimming stripped 3 bases from V and 2 bases from J, with 6 bases between. Germline V gene data show CDR1 as DFQATT and CDR2 as SNEGSKA (reference sequence).

CDR3 DNA: TGTGCCAGCAGTCCTGGGACCAGGGAGGAAAAACTGTTTTTT. Translating gives CASSPGTREEKLFF. The chain recombines TRBV12-3 or TRBV12-4 with TRBJ1-4, with a weak D call TRBD1 (5 bases). Deletions cut 5 bases from V and 8 bases from J, with 15 bases between. The length of the CDR3 is 14 residues.

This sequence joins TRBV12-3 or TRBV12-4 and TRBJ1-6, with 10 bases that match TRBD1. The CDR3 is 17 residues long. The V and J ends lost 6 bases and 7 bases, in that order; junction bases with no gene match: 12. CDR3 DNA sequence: TGTGCCAGCAGCCGAACTCCGCCGGACAGGGGGAATTCACCCCTCCACTTT. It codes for CASSRTPPDRGNSPLHF.